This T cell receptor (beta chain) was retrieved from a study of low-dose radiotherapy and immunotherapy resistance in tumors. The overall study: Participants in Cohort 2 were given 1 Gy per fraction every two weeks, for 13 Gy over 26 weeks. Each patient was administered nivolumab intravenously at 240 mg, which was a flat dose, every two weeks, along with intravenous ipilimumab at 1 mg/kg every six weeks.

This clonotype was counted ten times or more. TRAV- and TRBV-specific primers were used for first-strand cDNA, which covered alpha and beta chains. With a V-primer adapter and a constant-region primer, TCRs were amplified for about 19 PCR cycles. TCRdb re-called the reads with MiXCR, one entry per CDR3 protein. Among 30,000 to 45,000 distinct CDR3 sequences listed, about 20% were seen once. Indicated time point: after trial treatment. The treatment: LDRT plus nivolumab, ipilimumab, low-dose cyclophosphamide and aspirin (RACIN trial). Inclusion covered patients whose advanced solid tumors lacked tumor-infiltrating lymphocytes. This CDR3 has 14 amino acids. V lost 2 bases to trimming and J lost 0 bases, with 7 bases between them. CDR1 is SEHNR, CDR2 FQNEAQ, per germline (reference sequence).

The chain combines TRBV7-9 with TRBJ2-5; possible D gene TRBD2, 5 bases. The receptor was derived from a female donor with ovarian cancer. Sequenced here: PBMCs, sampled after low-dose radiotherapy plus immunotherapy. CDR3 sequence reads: CASSLSRDQETQYF. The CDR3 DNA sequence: TGTGCCAGCAGCTTATCGCGGGACCAAGAGACCCAGTACTTC.